Below, 24 T cell receptor beta chains from the same sample are listed, as sequenced in a study of cytomegalovirus exposure and HLA in healthy donors. A multiplex PCR was run with 60 Vbeta primers and 13 Jbeta primers. The data were produced by immunoSEQ multiplex PCR, yet TCRdb's version contains in-frame clones alone and is incomplete. The sample lists roughly 80,000 clones; roughly 60% were seen once. The sample was PBMCs. All receptors derive from a young man in good health and CMV-seropositive.

V usage is TRBV5-1 and J usage is TRBJ2-7; TRBD2 aligns across 7 bases. This CDR3 contains 14 residues. Germline V gene lookup returns CDR1 SGHRS and CDR2 YFSETQ. The junction had 7 bases not matched to a gene; V was cut back by 5 bases and J by 2 bases. The CDR3 here is CASRSTSVTYEQYF. The CDR3 nucleotides read TGCGCCAGCAGGTCTACTAGCGTTACCTACGAGCAGTACTTC.

This sequence joins TRBV7-6 and TRBJ2-1; 10 nucleotides line up with TRBD2. Germline values: CDR1 SGHVS, CDR2 FNYEAQ. Unmatched junction bases numbered 4, after V lost 5 bases and J lost 0 bases. The CDR3 extends over 16 amino acids. CDR3 amino acids: CASSRTSGSSYNEQFF. In DNA form, the CDR3 reads TGTGCCAGCAGCCGGACTAGCGGAAGCTCCTACAATGAGCAGTTCTTC.

V usage is TRBV5-1 and J usage is TRBJ2-5, with a possible D match to TRBD1 (6 bases). The DNA end is a closer match to TRBJ2-7, so the J assignment may be wrong. Germline loops: CDR1 SGHRS, CDR2 YFSETQ. This CDR3 region has 15 residues. The CDR3 DNA sequence: TGCGCCAGCAGCTTGGAGGGGGTTTCCTCGGGCGAGCAGTACTTC. This sequence encodes CASSLEGVSSGEQYF.

J is TRBJ1-2 and V is TRBV6-5; TRBD1 agrees at 10 bases. Per the germline V gene, CDR1 is MNHEY and CDR2 is SVGAGI. Trimming at V came to 5 bases and at J to 6 bases, leaving 9 bases not matched to a gene. The CDR3 has 15 residues. This CDR3 reads CASSTGQGPVDGYTF. DNA for the CDR3: TGTGCCAGCAGTACGGGACAGGGGCCGGTGGATGGCTACACCTTC.

The chain links TRBV6-5 to TRBJ2-1; 8 nucleotides align to TRBD1. This CDR3 contains 12 residues. J lost 15 bases, V lost 6 bases, and 10 bases had no gene match. CDR1 is MNHEY and CDR2 is SVGAGI in the germline V gene. The CDR3 DNA is TGTGCCAGCAGCCTGATACAGGGGGTCCCGTTCTTC. This gives the protein CASSLIQGVPFF.

This clone was seen a handful of times. This sequence joins TRBV9 and TRBJ1-2; 9 bases agree with TRBD1. Trimming removed 4 bases from V and 4 bases from J; junction bases left unmatched: 5. CDR3 length: 14 amino acids. Germline V CDR1 and CDR2: SGDLS, YYNGEE. In DNA, the CDR3 is TGTGCCAGCAGCCTAATACAGGGGGCCTATGGCTACACCTTC. Its translation: CASSLIQGAYGYTF.

This clone was counted between two and nine times. This chain joins TRBV5-4 and TRBJ2-3, with 11 bases aligning to TRBD2. Germline assignment: CDR1 SGHNT and CDR2 YYREEE (reference sequence). The CDR3 consists of 15 residues. Losses at the gene ends were 1 base for V and 3 bases for J; bases not matched to a gene: 1. CDR3 nucleotide sequence: TGTGCCAGCAGCTTGCGACTAGCGGGGACAGATACGCAGTATTTT. It yields the protein CASSLRLAGTDTQYF.

The gene calls are TRBV5-1 and TRBJ1-3; 7 bases fit TRBD1. Germline assignment: CDR1 SGHRS and CDR2 YFSETQ. J lost 4 bases, V lost 4 bases, and 2 bases had no gene match. This CDR3 has 13 residues. The CDR3 loop reads CASSQGQGNTIYF. CDR3 bases: TGCGCCAGCAGCCAGGGACAGGGAAACACCATATATTTT.

The chain has TRBV7-9 and TRBJ2-5; the D gene is possibly TRBD1 (5 bases). Trimming stripped 6 bases from V and 2 bases from J, with 22 bases between. Germline V gene data show CDR1 as SEHNR and CDR2 as FQNEAQ (reference sequence). The CDR3 extends over 17 amino acids. The CDR3 loop is CASSRKGKGLWQETQYF. The CDR3 nucleotides read TGTGCCAGCAGTCGAAAGGGAAAGGGGCTGTGGCAAGAGACCCAGTACTTC.

V usage is TRBV5-4 and J usage is TRBJ2-1; weak D call: TRBD2 (5 bases). The length of the CDR3 is 16 residues. Deletions cut 1 base from V and 0 bases from J, with 11 bases between. In germline, CDR1 is SGHNT, CDR2 YYREEE (reference sequence). CDR3 sequence reads: CASSLFAGSSYNEQFF. CDR3 sequence (DNA): TGTGCCAGCAGCTTGTTCGCGGGTAGCTCCTACAATGAGCAGTTCTTC. The full variable domain, completed using reference TRBV5-4 and TRBJ2-1, is ETGVTQSPTHLIKTRGQQVTLRCSSQSGHNTVSWYQQALGQGPQFIFQYYREEENGRGNFPPRFSGLQFPNYSSELNVNALELDDSALYLCASSLFAGSSYNEQFFGPGTRLTVL.

V is TRBV6-1 and J is TRBJ2-2, with 11 bases aligning to TRBD2. This CDR3 is 14 amino acids long. The V and J ends lost 6 bases and 3 bases, in that order; junction bases with no gene match: 0. Germline-derived CDR1 and CDR2 are MNHNS and SASEGT. The CDR3 DNA reads TGTGCCAGCAGGGGACTAGCGGACACCGGGGAGCTGTTTTTT. It encodes CASRGLADTGELFF.

The chain is built from TRBV6-5 and TRBJ2-3; possible D gene TRBD1, 5 bases. V was cut by 5 bases and J by 5 bases, with 14 bases left in between. Germline CDR1 and CDR2: MNHEY and SVGAGI. This CDR3 has 14 residues. The DNA of the CDR3 is TGTGCCAGCAGTGCCACGTGGGGCGGAGATACGCAGTATTTT. This sequence encodes CASSATWGGDTQYF.

This clone was seen once. The V and J genes are TRBV5-4 and TRBJ2-7, with D maybe TRBD2 (6 bases). Per the germline V gene, CDR1 is SGHNT and CDR2 is YYREEE (reference sequence). The CDR3 loop spans 15 amino acids. V dropped 0 bases and J dropped 6 bases, with 16 bases sitting between them. For the CDR3, the DNA is TGTGCCAGCAGCTTGGACGGGAGCCCACTAGGCGAGCAGTACTTC. This gives the protein CASSLDGSPLGEQYF.

The gene calls are TRBV12-5 and TRBJ2-3, with 7 bases identical to TRBD2. Germline values: CDR1 LGHNT, CDR2 FRNRAP. CDR3 length: 15 residues. The V gene end was trimmed by 5 bases and the J gene end by 0 bases; junction bases not matched to a gene: 5. The chain's CDR3 is CASGPRRGSTDTQYF. For the CDR3, the DNA is TGTGCTAGTGGTCCGCGGCGGGGGAGCACAGATACGCAGTATTTT. Full variable domain (outside the CDR3, taken from reference TRBV12-5 and TRBJ2-3): DARVTQTPRHKVTEMGQEVTMRCQPILGHNTVFWYRQTMMQGLELLAYFRNRAPLDDSGMPKDRFSAEMPDATLATLKIQPSEPRDSAVYFCASGPRRGSTDTQYFGPGTRLTVL.

The chain combines TRBV30 with TRBJ2-5, with D tentatively TRBD2 (6 bases). Germline loops: CDR1 GTSNPN, CDR2 SVGIG (reference sequence). The CDR3 is 13 amino acids. Trimming removed 4 bases at V and 5 bases at J, with 14 bases between. CDR3: CAWNSGEMETQYF. CDR3 DNA: TGTGCCTGGAATTCGGGGGAGATGGAGACCCAGTACTTC.

V gene TRBV7-9 combines with J gene TRBJ1-5, with unresolved D. The germline V and J ends were trimmed by 4 bases and 0 bases, with 10 bases remaining between them. The germline CDR1 and CDR2 sequences are SEHNR and FQNEAQ (reference sequence). This CDR3 region has 15 residues. The CDR3 bases are TGTGCCAGCAGCTCGAGCGGTGATAGCAATCAGCCCCAGCATTTT. It encodes CASSSSGDSNQPQHF.

The V gene is TRBV5-1, the J gene TRBJ2-7, with 9 bases that match TRBD1. Germline loops: CDR1 SGHRS, CDR2 YFSETQ. V lost 3 bases, J lost 5 bases, and 6 bases stayed unmatched. CDR3 length: 14 residues. CDR3 amino acids: CASSYGTGFHEQYF. The CDR3 nucleotides read TGCGCCAGCAGCTACGGGACAGGGTTCCACGAGCAGTACTTC.

The chain has TRBV5-1 and TRBJ2-7, with TRBD2 as a possible D gene (5 bases). Germline V CDR1 and CDR2: SGHRS, YFSETQ. Trimming took off 1 base at V and 4 bases at J, with 9 bases between the two ends. The CDR3 extends over 13 amino acids. The CDR3 here is CASSLSSGYEQYF. The CDR3 DNA sequence: TGCGCCAGCAGCTTGTCGTCGGGGTACGAGCAGTACTTC. The full variable domain, in which reference TRBV5-1 and TRBJ2-7 provide the parts outside the CDR3, is KAGVTQTPRYLIKTRGQQVTLSCSPISGHRSVSWYQQTPGQGLQFLFEYFSETQRNKGNFPGRFSGRQFSNSRSEMNVSTLELGDSALYLCASSLSSGYEQYFGPGTRLTVT.

The chain recombines TRBV19 with TRBJ1-5; 8 bases fit TRBD1. Germline CDR1 LNHDA, CDR2 SQIVND (reference sequence). The J segment lost 7 bases and the V segment lost 9 bases, leaving 8 bases of the junction unmatched. The CDR3 is made up of 13 amino acids. The CDR3 sequence is CASSQGARQPQHF. The CDR3 nucleotides are TGTGCCAGCAGTCAGGGGGCGAGGCAGCCCCAGCATTTT.

The rearrangement uses TRBV20-1 and TRBJ2-7; 7 positions match TRBD2. Germline V gives CDR1 DFQATT, CDR2 SNEGSKA (reference sequence). Trimming took 6 bases from V and 3 from J; bases not matched to a gene: 2. The CDR3 contains 11 residues. The CDR3 loop is CSAASGYEQYF. The CDR3 DNA reads TGCAGTGCGGCTAGCGGCTACGAGCAGTACTTC.

This clone was counted between two and nine times. J is TRBJ2-3 and V is TRBV4-2; 7 bases agree with TRBD2. The length of the CDR3 is 17 residues. The germline V gene has CDR1 LGHNA and CDR2 YNFKEQ. The V segment lost 4 bases and the J segment 3 bases; nucleotides outside the gene matches: 13. This CDR3 is CASSPSGERGLTDTQYF. For the CDR3, the DNA is TGTGCCAGCAGCCCCTCCGGGGAGCGGGGTTTGACAGATACGCAGTATTTT.

V usage is TRBV20-1 and J usage is TRBJ2-7; D is ambiguous. Germline CDR1 reads DFQATT; CDR2 reads SNEGSKA (reference sequence). With 1 base removed from V and 9 bases from J, the gap between germline ends came to 10 bases. CDR3 size: 11 residues. CDR3 protein: CSARVISGQYF. CDR3 DNA: TGCAGTGCTAGAGTTATCTCCGGGCAGTACTTC.

The CDR3 sequence: CASSGRDGNTEAFF. The DNA of the CDR3 is TGTGCCAGCAGCGGGAGGGATGGGAACACTGAAGCTTTCTTT. The chain links TRBV11-2 to TRBJ1-1; D gene unclear. V was trimmed by 5 bases and J by 1 base, leaving 11 bases between them. The germline V gene has CDR1 SGHAT and CDR2 FQNNGV. The CDR3 sequence is 14 residues long.

This clone was detected only once. V is TRBV28 and J is TRBJ2-7; maybe TRBD1 (5 bases). The CDR3 is made up of 15 amino acids. Germline assignment: CDR1 MDHEN and CDR2 SYDVKM. Trimming pared 6 bases from V and 2 bases from J, leaving 17 bases between. The DNA for the CDR3 is TGTGCCAGCAGCCCCATACAGGCAAATCCCTACGAGCAGTACTTC. Protein sequence: CASSPIQANPYEQYF.